The sequence of this T cell receptor (beta chain) was determined in a study of blood T cell repertoires in COVID-19. Study context: In each case, the material was cDNA or gDNA derived from T cells, B-cell-depleted T cells, or PBMCs.

As handled by the study authors: Estimation of nucleated cell counts relied on the amplification of reference gene primers. Produced via immunoSEQ multiplex PCR; TCRdb's table is partial and in-frame only. D and trimming were read from the DNA, whereas the V and J calls and clone size are those reported in that table. Of a few hundred thousand clones in the sample, approximately 86% were seen once. J was trimmed by 4 bases and V by 6 bases; bases with no gene match: 8. The CDR3 is 15 amino acids. Germline CDR1 SGHAT, CDR2 FQNNGV. V usage is TRBV11-2 and J usage is TRBJ1-4; TRBD1 matches 7 bases. This TCR was recovered from a woman in her sixties or seventies with active or convalescent COVID-19. Sequencing was carried out using peripheral blood. The DNA for the CDR3 is TGTGCCAGCAGTAAAGGGGGCAGAAGTAATGAAAAACTGTTTTTT. It encodes CASSKGGRSNEKLFF.